One and the same sample provided the 31 T cell receptor beta chains below, sequenced in a study of technical replicates of blood from several donors. The assay was immunoSEQ multiplex PCR, and TCRdb's table has in-frame clones only and misses some. The sample has tens of thousands of clones; 80% to 95% are singletons. Input material: T cells isolated from PBMCs. Every receptor here comes from a human donor in good health.

This clone showed up just a few times. This chain connects TRBV19 to TRBJ2-7; a weak D match, TRBD2 (6 bases). Trimming pared 4 bases from V and 2 bases from J, leaving 15 bases between. Germline lookup yields CDR1 LNHDA and CDR2 SQIVND (reference sequence). There are 15 residues in the CDR3. CDR3 nucleotides: TGTGCCAGTAGTACCAGACTAGAGACGACCTACGAGCAGTACTTC. Translation gives CASSTRLETTYEQYF.

The chain uses TRBV4-2 and TRBJ2-3; 11 bases agree with TRBD2. The CDR3 consists of 18 residues. V trimming: 3 bases; J trimming: 1 base; junction bases outside the gene matches: 9. Germline CDR1 LGHNA, CDR2 YNFKEQ. CDR3 residues: CASSQWEISGRGTDTQYF. In DNA, the CDR3 is TGTGCCAGCAGCCAGTGGGAAATTAGCGGGAGGGGCACAGATACGCAGTATTTT.

The chain employs TRBV4-1 and TRBJ2-7, with TRBD1 matching 7 bases. The CDR3 is 15 amino acids. Germline-derived CDR1 and CDR2 are MGHRA and YSYEKL. J lost 3 bases, V lost 1 base, and 6 bases had no gene match. The CDR3 bases are TGCGCCAGCAGCCAAGTGACAGGGAGCAACTACGAGCAGTACTTC. Amino acids: CASSQVTGSNYEQYF.

The V call is TRBV11-3, the J call TRBJ2-7; TRBD2 agrees at 8 bases. Looked up from germline, CDR1 is SGHNT and CDR2 is YENEEA. CDR3 size: 14 residues. J was trimmed by 6 bases and V by 5 bases; bases with no gene match: 9. In DNA, the CDR3 is TGTGCCAGCAGCCCCCGAGCGGGAGAGGTCGAGCAGTACTTC. It encodes CASSPRAGEVEQYF.

The J gene is TRBJ2-7, the V gene TRBV6-6, with D uncertain. CDR3 size: 14 residues. In germline, CDR1 is MNHNY, CDR2 SVGAGI (reference sequence). The ends were cut back, 2 bases at V and 5 bases at J, with 13 bases in the middle. In DNA form, the CDR3 reads TGTGCCAGCAGTTACGTGCAGGCTTTTAACGAGCAGTACTTC. Translation gives CASSYVQAFNEQYF.

The rearrangement links TRBV28 to TRBJ1-2; no clear D. The CDR3 spans 12 residues. Germline V CDR1 and CDR2: MDHEN, SYDVKM. The ends were cut back, 6 bases at V and 4 bases at J, with 9 bases in the middle. The CDR3 here is CASSQQLYGYTF. CDR3 coding DNA: TGTGCCAGCAGCCAACAGCTCTATGGCTACACCTTC.

This chain links TRBV6-5 with TRBJ1-3, with 7 bases fitting TRBD1. The ends lost 0 bases at V and 2 bases at J; junction bases unmatched: 1. Germline CDR1 MNHEY, CDR2 SVGAGI. The CDR3 contains 15 residues. The CDR3 here is CASSYSDRAGNTIYF. CDR3 DNA sequence: TGTGCCAGCAGTTACTCCGACAGGGCTGGAAACACCATATATTTT.

The V call is TRBV9, the J call TRBJ2-5; 11 bases fit TRBD2. V shed 4 bases and J 5 bases; nucleotides not matched to a gene: 16. Germline CDR1 SGDLS, CDR2 YYNGEE. There are 18 residues in the CDR3. The CDR3 nucleotides are TGTGCCAGCAGCCCCGACCCCCTAGCGGGAGGCCTTGGGGAGACCCAGTACTTC. Amino acid sequence: CASSPDPLAGGLGETQYF.

The chain employs TRBV29-1 and TRBJ2-5, with TRBD2 matching 10 bases. V lost 7 bases, J lost 1 base, and 3 bases stayed unmatched. CDR1 and CDR2 from the germline V gene are SQVTM and ANQGSEA. CDR3 length: 13 residues. CDR3 loop: CSASGGLQETQYF. In nucleotides, the CDR3 is TGCAGCGCTAGCGGGGGCCTCCAAGAGACCCAGTACTTC.

This sequence joins TRBV5-1 and TRBJ2-3, with TRBD2 as a possible D gene (5 bases). V lost 2 bases and J lost 1, with 11 bases in between. CDR1 is SGHRS and CDR2 is YFSETQ in the germline V gene. CDR3 length: 15 residues. The CDR3 DNA reads TGCGCCAGCAGCTTTGAACGGACTGGCACAGATACGCAGTATTTT. Encoded protein: CASSFERTGTDTQYF.

This chain connects TRBV14 to TRBJ1-2; 8 bases align to TRBD1. Unmatched junction bases numbered 7, after V lost 4 bases and J lost 3 bases. This CDR3 contains 15 residues. From germline, CDR1 is SGHDN and CDR2 FVKESK. CDR3 residues: CASSPPGGAYYGYTF. In nucleotides, the CDR3 is TGTGCCAGCAGCCCCCCAGGGGGCGCATACTATGGCTACACCTTC.

The chain carries TRBV7-9 and TRBJ1-5, with D possibly being TRBD1 (5 bases). V gave up 2 bases and J gave up 3 bases, with 11 bases separating them. CDR3 length: 15 residues. Germline V gene sequence: CDR1 SEHNR, CDR2 FQNEAQ (reference sequence). The CDR3 coding sequence is TGTGCCAGCAGCTTATCAACAGGATTCAATCAGCCCCAGCATTTT. Translated: CASSLSTGFNQPQHF.

This clone was detected only once. The chain uses TRBV19 and TRBJ2-7; 7 bases agree with TRBD2. Germline loops: CDR1 LNHDA, CDR2 SQIVND (reference sequence). The CDR3 totals 14 residues. J gave up 5 bases and V 3 bases, and 7 bases lay outside the gene matches. The CDR3 DNA reads as TGTGCCAGTAGTATCTCTCAGGGAGGGAACGAGCAGTACTTC. This codes for CASSISQGGNEQYF.

The genes are TRBV5-4 and TRBJ2-7; 9 bases fit TRBD1. Germline lookup yields CDR1 SGHNT and CDR2 YYREEE (reference sequence). CDR3 size: 15 residues. The ends lost 4 bases at V and 3 bases at J; junction bases unmatched: 8. CDR3 region: CASSDGLTGGYEQYF. The CDR3, as DNA: TGTGCCAGCAGCGACGGATTGACAGGGGGCTACGAGCAGTACTTC.

The rearrangement uses TRBV9 and TRBJ2-3, with a possible D match to TRBD1 (6 bases). The germline CDR1 and CDR2 sequences are SGDLS and YYNGEE. Trimming removed 0 bases at V and 4 bases at J, with 18 bases between. The CDR3 extends over 17 amino acids. For the CDR3, the DNA is TGTGCCAGCAGCGTAGAACCCACAGGGCCGGGCGCAGATACGCAGTATTTT. As protein: CASSVEPTGPGADTQYF.

The chain has TRBV5-6 and TRBJ2-5; possibly TRBD2 for D (5 bases). The germline gives CDR1 SGHDT, CDR2 YYEEEE. This CDR3 contains 14 residues. V lost 1 base to trimming and J lost 1 base, with 8 bases between them. This chain's CDR3 is CASSLLAAQETQYF. Here the CDR3 DNA reads TGTGCCAGCAGCTTGCTAGCAGCCCAAGAGACCCAGTACTTC.

CDR3 in DNA: TGCGCCAGCATGGAAGGCAGGGTGGCGGACACTGAAGCTTTCTTT. Translated, it gives CASMEGRVADTEAFF. J is TRBJ1-1 and V is TRBV5-1, with D maybe TRBD1 (5 bases). With 6 bases removed from V and 3 bases from J, the gap between germline ends came to 18 bases. Germline V gene sequence: CDR1 SGHRS, CDR2 YFSETQ. The CDR3 is made up of 15 amino acids. Variable domain in full (rest from reference TRBV5-1 and TRBJ1-1): KAGVTQTPRYLIKTRGQQVTLSCSPISGHRSVSWYQQTPGQGLQFLFEYFSETQRNKGNFPGRFSGRQFSNSRSEMNVSTLELGDSALYLCASMEGRVADTEAFFGQGTRLTVV.

The chain is built from TRBV5-6 and TRBJ1-2; the D gene is possibly TRBD1 (5 bases). V was pared by 4 bases and J by 2 bases, with 9 bases between. This CDR3 contains 13 residues. Germline CDR1 is SGHDT and CDR2 is YYEEEE. The CDR3 coding sequence is TGTGCCAGCAGCCTAGACAGAAACTATGGCTACACCTTC. This gives the protein CASSLDRNYGYTF.

The V call is TRBV9, the J call TRBJ2-2, with D maybe TRBD2 (6 bases). Germline CDR1 SGDLS, CDR2 YYNGEE. V lost 2 bases and J lost 7, with 12 bases in between. The CDR3 extends over 14 amino acids. In DNA, the CDR3 is TGTGCCAGCAGCGTTGGAGGGGCTGGCGGGGAGCTGTTTTTT. This sequence encodes CASSVGGAGGELFF.

The rearrangement links TRBV7-3 to TRBJ2-2, with D maybe TRBD1 (6 bases). V lost 2 bases, J lost 6 bases, and 13 bases lay in between. The CDR3 spans 15 residues. The germline V gene has CDR1 SGHTA and CDR2 FQGTGA. In nucleotides, the CDR3 is TGTGCCAGCAGCTTAGGTACAGGGAGAGCCGGGGAGCTGTTTTTT. Residues: CASSLGTGRAGELFF. The full variable domain, in which reference TRBV7-3 and TRBJ2-2 provide the parts outside the CDR3, is GAGVSQTPSNKVTEKGKYVELRCDPISGHTALYWYRQSLGQGPEFLIYFQGTGAADDSGLPNDRFFAVRPEGSVSTLKIQRTERGDSAVYLCASSLGTGRAGELFFGEGSRLTVL.

This chain's CDR3 is CAWSGDRGFPGNTIYF. The CDR3 DNA reads as TGTGCCTGGAGTGGCGACAGGGGATTCCCTGGAAACACCATATATTTT. V usage is TRBV30 and J usage is TRBJ1-3; 8 bases are shared with TRBD1. After removal of 1 base from V and 2 bases from J, the junction contained 7 bases not matched to a gene. Germline V gives CDR1 GTSNPN, CDR2 SVGIG (reference sequence). This CDR3 contains 16 residues.

This chain links TRBV27 with TRBJ2-7, with D hard to call. V lost 4 bases and J 2 bases, leaving 12 bases between the germline ends. Germline-derived CDR1 and CDR2 are MNHEY and SMNVEV (reference sequence). The length of the CDR3 is 14 residues. CDR3 in amino acids: CASSYYPEAYEQYF. In nucleotides, the CDR3 is TGTGCCAGCAGTTACTACCCAGAGGCCTACGAGCAGTACTTC.

This clone was seen a handful of times. The chain employs TRBV28 and TRBJ1-1, with no clear D. The CDR3 runs 15 residues. Trimming removed 2 bases from V and 1 base from J, with 11 bases in between. Germline V gives CDR1 MDHEN, CDR2 SYDVKM. CDR3 sequence: CASSLGLIGNTEAFF. The CDR3 bases are TGTGCCAGCAGTTTAGGTCTCATCGGGAACACTGAAGCTTTCTTT.

This clone is a singleton in its sample. This chain connects TRBV7-9 to TRBJ1-2; D is unclear. V shed 2 bases and J shed 7 bases, with 14 bases lying between them. The CDR3 contains 14 residues. CDR1 is SEHNR, CDR2 FQNEAQ, per germline (reference sequence). CDR3 protein: CASSLLSGDGGYTF. The CDR3 DNA reads TGTGCCAGCAGCTTATTGTCCGGAGATGGTGGCTACACCTTC.

The chain combines TRBV19 with TRBJ1-1; D uncertain. Germline CDR1 is LNHDA and CDR2 is SQIVND (reference sequence). The CDR3 length is 13 residues. V lost 6 bases, J lost 1 base, and 9 bases lay in between. The CDR3 protein is CASRGRQNTEAFF. CDR3 bases: TGTGCCAGTAGGGGCAGACAGAACACTGAAGCTTTCTTT.

The rearrangement uses TRBV19 and TRBJ2-5; TRBD1 aligns across 10 bases. This CDR3 comprises 14 residues. Germline V CDR1 and CDR2: LNHDA, SQIVND (reference sequence). The V gene end was trimmed by 5 bases and the J gene end by 5 bases; junction bases not matched to a gene: 5. The CDR3 protein is CASSVGQGGETQYF. DNA for the CDR3: TGTGCCAGTAGTGTCGGACAGGGGGGTGAGACCCAGTACTTC.

The V call is TRBV15, the J call TRBJ2-1, with TRBD2 matching over 11 bases. J gave up 7 bases and V 5 bases, and 10 bases lay outside the gene matches. This CDR3 spans 16 amino acids. Germline CDR1 reads LNHNV; CDR2 reads YYDKDF (reference sequence). For the CDR3, the DNA is TGTGCCACCAGCCGTGGTAGCGGGAGGGCCTGGAATGAGCAGTTCTTC. Amino acids: CATSRGSGRAWNEQFF.

The chain uses TRBV5-4 and TRBJ1-2; D may be TRBD1 (6 bases). The CDR3 totals 13 residues. Trimming cost V 4 bases and J 4 bases, with 11 bases left between them. CDR1 and CDR2 (germline): SGHNT, YYREEE (reference sequence). The CDR3 DNA sequence: TGTGCCAGCAGCCCCGACAGGTCCTATGGCTACACCTTC. This sequence encodes CASSPDRSYGYTF.

The rearrangement uses TRBV10-1 and TRBJ1-1; TRBD1 matches 8 bases. Germline V lookup: CDR1 WNHNN, CDR2 SYGVQD (reference sequence). Trimming cost V 10 bases and J 8 bases; bases outside gene matches: 6. The CDR3 contains 11 residues. CDR3 coding DNA: TGCGCCACCCGGACAGGGCAGGAAGCTTTCTTT. This codes for CATRTGQEAFF.

This clone appeared once. The chain recombines TRBV30 with TRBJ2-1; 9 bases align to TRBD2. The CDR3 has 16 residues. The ends lost 3 bases at V and 8 bases at J; junction bases unmatched: 14. Germline CDR1 and CDR2: GTSNPN and SVGIG (reference sequence). DNA of the CDR3: TGTGCCTGGAGAGGGCTAGCGGGGAGGGATGGAGATGAGCAGTTCTTC. The encoded protein is CAWRGLAGRDGDEQFF. The full variable domain, with the rest looked up from reference TRBV30 and TRBJ2-1, is SQTIHQWPATLVQPVGSPLSLECTVEGTSNPNLYWYRQAAGRGLQLLFYSVGIGQISSEVPQNLSASRPQDRQFILSSKKLLLSDSGFYLCAWRGLAGRDGDEQFFGPGTRLTVL.

This CDR3 is CASSTGTGTGNEQYF. The CDR3 bases are TGTGCCAGCAGTACCGGGACAGGAACGGGAAACGAGCAGTACTTC. The rearrangement uses TRBV6-5 and TRBJ2-7; 8 nucleotides align to TRBD1. Trimming at V came to 5 bases and at J to 5 bases, leaving 11 bases not matched to a gene. CDR1 and CDR2 (germline): MNHEY, SVGAGI. This CDR3 contains 15 residues.